These 19 T cell receptor beta chains share one sample of origin, sequenced in a study of T cell responses to AZD1222 COVID-19 vaccine. Libraries were prepared by immunoSEQ multiplex PCR; TCRdb keeps only in-frame clonotypes and omits some of them. Among 150,000 or so clones listed, about 91% were seen once. The sample in question was peripheral blood, obtained on day 0 of AZD1222 vaccination. All receptors derive from an adult in good health.

The chain employs TRBV6-4 and TRBJ1-5, with D unclear. The germline V gene has CDR1 MRHNA and CDR2 SNTAGT. V was clipped by 4 bases and J by 0 bases, with 7 bases between them. The CDR3 spans 14 residues. The CDR3 here is CASSAEGSNQPQHF. CDR3 sequence (DNA): TGTGCCAGCAGTGCAGAGGGTAGCAATCAGCCCCAGCATTTT.

The DNA of the CDR3 is TGCGCCAGCAGCTTGGGGACAGGGATTTCCTACGAGCAGTACTTC. It translates to CASSLGTGISYEQYF. The J gene is TRBJ2-7, the V gene TRBV5-1; 8 nucleotides match TRBD1. The V gene end was trimmed by 0 bases and the J gene end by 1 base; junction bases not matched to a gene: 3. CDR1 and CDR2 from the germline V gene are SGHRS and YFSETQ. CDR3 size: 15 residues.

This chain connects TRBV11-2 to TRBJ2-3; D assignment may be TRBD1 or TRBD2 (6 bases each). The V gene's germline CDR1 is SGHAT and CDR2 FQNNGV. Trimming removed 4 bases at V and 3 bases at J, with 14 bases between. This CDR3 contains 15 residues. CDR3 amino acids: CASSSRGVGTDTQYF. For the CDR3, the DNA is TGTGCCAGCAGCTCAAGGGGGGTCGGGACAGATACGCAGTATTTT.

The chain combines TRBV3-1 (or the pseudogene TRBV3-2) with TRBJ1-2; TRBD1 is a possible D gene (5 bases). This CDR3 comprises 13 residues. Per the germline V gene, CDR1 is LGHDT and CDR2 is YNNKEL (reference sequence). V was pared by 3 bases and J by 4 bases, with 9 bases between. The CDR3 bases are TGTGCCAGCAGCCAGGGGGGGATCTATGGCTACACCTTC. It is translated as CASSQGGIYGYTF.

V and J are TRBV11-3 and TRBJ2-7; 7 bases align to TRBD1. The V segment lost 3 bases and the J segment 2 bases; nucleotides outside the gene matches: 4. Per germline, CDR1 SGHNT and CDR2 YENEEA. The CDR3 spans 14 residues. The CDR3 bases are TGTGCCAGCAGCTTCGACAGGGCGGCCTACGAGCAGTACTTC. As protein: CASSFDRAAYEQYF.

CDR3 nucleotides: TGTGCCATCAGTGAAATGAGGGAGAGCGGCTACACCTTC. The encoded protein is CAISEMRESGYTF. The chain links TRBV10-3 to TRBJ1-2; no clear D gene. Germline V gene sequence: CDR1 ENHRY, CDR2 SYGVKD. V gave up 3 bases and J gave up 8 bases, with 13 bases separating them. The length of the CDR3 is 13 residues.

V is TRBV5-5 and J is TRBJ1-1; D is unclear. V lost 4 bases, J lost 1 base, and 8 bases lay in between. Germline V gene lookup returns CDR1 SGHKS and CDR2 YYEKEE (reference sequence). This CDR3 region has 13 residues. The CDR3 loop is CASSDFANTEAFF. CDR3 DNA sequence: TGTGCCAGCAGCGACTTTGCGAACACTGAAGCTTTCTTT.

This chain connects TRBV30 to TRBJ1-1; D is unresolved. The CDR3 extends over 13 amino acids. CDR1 and CDR2 from the germline V gene are GTSNPN and SVGIG (reference sequence). Trimming stripped 1 base from V and 3 bases from J, with 9 bases between. CDR3 bases: TGTGCCTGGAGTGATCGTGGTGACACTGAAGCTTTCTTT. Its translation is CAWSDRGDTEAFF. Full variable domain (outside the CDR3, taken from reference TRBV30 and TRBJ1-1): SQTIHQWPATLVQPVGSPLSLECTVEGTSNPNLYWYRQAAGRGLQLLFYSVGIGQISSEVPQNLSASRPQDRQFILSSKKLLLSDSGFYLCAWSDRGDTEAFFGQGTRLTVV.

The CDR3 spells CASSQGLAGNEQFF. The CDR3 DNA reads TGTGCCAGCAGCCAGGGACTAGCGGGGAATGAGCAGTTCTTC. This chain joins TRBV4-2 and TRBJ2-1, with 13 bases aligning to TRBD2. V lost 3 bases to trimming and J lost 7 bases; unmatched junction nucleotides: 0. In germline, CDR1 is LGHNA, CDR2 YNFKEQ. The CDR3 has 14 amino acids.

V is TRBV21-1 and J is TRBJ2-1. TRBV21-1 is classified as a pseudogene. CDR3 length: 15 residues. In nucleotides, the CDR3 is TGTGCCAGCAGCCACAGAGGGTTGAGGGGATACGAGCAGTTCTTC. Amino acids: CASSHRGLRGYEQFF.

This chain uses TRBV19 with TRBJ2-1, with 9 bases fitting TRBD2. The V gene's germline CDR1 is LNHDA and CDR2 SQIVND (reference sequence). The CDR3 loop spans 17 amino acids. The J segment lost 7 bases and the V segment lost 0 bases, leaving 10 bases of the junction unmatched. CDR3 coding DNA: TGTGCCAGTAGTATAGAGGGTCCTAGCGGGATGAGGAATGAGCAGTTCTTC. Translation: CASSIEGPSGMRNEQFF.

The chain has TRBV6-2 or TRBV6-3 and TRBJ2-3, with 8 bases matching TRBD1. CDR3 length: 15 residues. CDR1 and CDR2 from the germline V gene are MNHEY and SVGEGT. Unmatched junction bases numbered 7, after V lost 4 bases and J lost 4 bases. CDR3 sequence reads: CASSSPTGAADTQYF. CDR3 nucleotides: TGTGCCAGCAGTTCCCCGACAGGGGCGGCAGATACGCAGTATTTT.

This rearrangement joins TRBV6-5 to TRBJ1-4, with D tentatively TRBD1 (5 bases). CDR3 length equals 14 residues. Trimming shortened V by 7 bases and J by 2 bases, and 11 bases separated the two germline ends. Germline V lookup: CDR1 MNHEY, CDR2 SVGAGI. CDR3 bases: TGTGCCAGCAAGGGGTTTTCTACTAATGAAAAACTGTTTTTT. This gives the protein CASKGFSTNEKLFF.

The rearrangement uses TRBV19 and TRBJ2-2, with D possibly TRBD1 on 5 matching bases. The CDR3 is 14 amino acids. Germline V gene sequence: CDR1 LNHDA, CDR2 SQIVND (reference sequence). Trimming shortened V by 3 bases and J by 6 bases, and 11 bases separated the two germline ends. CDR3 DNA: TGTGCCAGTAGTATCCCGGCAGGGCCCGGGGAGCTGTTTTTT. Amino acid sequence: CASSIPAGPGELFF. Filled out from reference TRBV19 and TRBJ2-2, the complete variable domain reads DGGITQSPKYLFRKEGQNVTLSCEQNLNHDAMYWYRQDPGQGLRLIYYSQIVNDFQKGDIAEGYSVSREKKESFPLTVTSAQKNPTAFYLCASSIPAGPGELFFGEGSRLTVL.

V and J are TRBV2 and TRBJ1-4, with TRBD1 matching 7 bases. Germline V gene lookup returns CDR1 SNHLY and CDR2 FYNNEI. CDR3 length: 14 residues. J was trimmed by 3 bases and V by 7 bases; bases with no gene match: 5. CDR3 sequence reads: CASKRGTANEKLFF. CDR3 coding DNA: TGTGCCAGCAAACGTGGGACAGCTAATGAAAAACTGTTTTTT.

The DNA of the CDR3 is TGTGCCAGCAGCGTCGGGGGTCGGGAGACCCAGTACTTC. This gives the protein CASSVGGRETQYF. The rearrangement joins TRBV2 to TRBJ2-5, with a possible D match to TRBD2 (6 bases). The CDR3 is 13 amino acids. The germline V gene encodes CDR1 SNHLY and CDR2 FYNNEI. The V gene lost 6 bases and the J gene lost 5 bases, with 13 bases spanning the gap.

The gene calls are TRBV7-8 and TRBJ2-2; 8 nucleotides line up with TRBD1. The CDR3 has 18 amino acids. Looked up from germline, CDR1 is SGHVS and CDR2 is FQNEAQ. Trimming removed 4 bases from V and 1 base from J; junction bases left unmatched: 11. The CDR3 DNA is TGTGCCAGCAGCTCGCCATACAGACAGGGGCTGAACACCGGGGAGCTGTTTTTT. It translates to CASSSPYRQGLNTGELFF.

Concerning this clone itself: This same CDR3 is encoded by further DNA sequences in the sample. The chain combines TRBV28 with TRBJ2-7, with D maybe TRBD1 (6 bases). Deletions cut 6 bases from V and 4 bases from J, with 10 bases between. The CDR3 is 12 amino acids. Germline values: CDR1 MDHEN, CDR2 SYDVKM. The CDR3 DNA follows: TGTGCCAGCAGCCCCGACAGGTACGAGCAGTACTTC. Residues: CASSPDRYEQYF.

The chain employs TRBV30 and TRBJ2-7; a weak D match, TRBD2 (5 bases). The CDR3 runs 13 residues. Germline CDR1 and CDR2: GTSNPN and SVGIG (reference sequence). V was shortened by 2 bases and J by 7 bases, with 15 bases between the two germline ends. This CDR3 is CAWSLPQTGEQYF. CDR3 coding DNA: TGTGCCTGGAGTTTACCTCAGACGGGGGAGCAGTACTTC.